The subject of this entry is one T cell receptor beta chain. At least ten counts were recorded for this clonotype. What this receptor recognizes is not known. Base quality data are lacking; no much larger clone is found one base away. The TCR beta CDR3 regions were amplified from the RNA transcripts. For the first round of RT-PCR on the TCR CDR3, the HTBI primer set was used together with the Qiagen OneStep RT-PCR kit. The libraries were constructed in a second round of multiplex PCR and then size-selected and purified. The libraries were sequenced on an Illumina HiSeq2000 using paired-end 100 bp reads. On the study's bioinformatics: SOAPnuke was used to process the raw data, with reads discarded if the reads contained adapters or uncalled bases, had a mean Phred below 15, or lacked an exact constant-primer or identifier match. COPE v1.2.5 was used to merge high-quality paired reads, and clonotypes were defined as unique nucleotide sequences. Clonotypes were aligned to IMGT TRBV, TRBD and TRBJ reference segments using MiTCR v1.1. The analysis included only V-J combinations with a frequency above 0.0001, which together covered more than 98% of the repertoires. A TCS score was defined as the ratio of F50 (clonal expansion) to E x V (chaos), with BLOSUM62-based TCRdist applied between CDR3 peptides within each V-J. Welch's t-statistics and random forest reduced fewer than 600 V-J features to 13, which were used in a naive Bayes classifier (R e1071). TCRdb trimmed the raw reads at Q25, called clones with MiXCR and kept productive beta chains. Each entry is one CDR3 protein sequence, shown with its most common DNA and genes. The V and J calls, along with clone size, are taken from TCRdb and not from the paper's own processing. Recorded for this sample are 300,000 to 400,000 distinct CDR3 sequences; less than 15% of them occurred a single time. The ten largest clonotypes hold around a tenth of the sample.

Stable Graves' hyperthyroidism was defined as the absence of progression to ophthalmopathy over 18 months of follow-up. The hyperthyroidism patients were between 18 and 65 years old and newly diagnosed, with a disease duration of less than 2 months. Exclusion was applied to patients with uncontrolled infections, other autoimmune diseases, pregnancy or lactation. Clinical symptoms, serum thyroxine and TRAb, thyroid ultrasound, and orbital computed tomography formed the basis for the diagnoses. Ficoll-Paque density gradient centrifugation was used to isolate PBMCs from about 9 ml of fresh peripheral blood. Total RNA was extracted using Trizol reagent, and RNA quality was assessed on an Agilent 2100 Bioanalyzer. Taken from cysteine to phenylalanine, the CDR3 has 14 residues. The kept DNA is CDR3 alone, 42 bases in frame from the first base. The V and J ends are trimmed by 3 bases and 5 bases, leaving 10 bases between them. The CDR1 and CDR2 encoded by the germline V gene are KGHDR and SFDVKD.

This sample was taken from a study of T cells in Graves' hyperthyroidism and ophthalmopathy (dated by TCRdb to the late 2010s). Study-wide context: Peripheral blood samples were taken at initial diagnosis, before any treatment was given. To identify TCR V-J signatures that set the groups apart, the researchers used a discovery cohort of more than 95 patients, made up of roughly 45 with Graves' ophthalmopathy and around 58 with stable Graves' hyperthyroidism. Whether ophthalmopathy could be predicted prospectively was tested in an independent validation cohort made up of under 20 hyperthyroidism patients plus 17 patients who later progressed to ophthalmopathy. The 100 or so discovery patients were divided at random into training and test sets in a 7:3 ratio. In over five Graves' hyperthyroidism patients, the study also compared T-cell repertoires from thyroid tissue with T-cell repertoires from blood. Once sampling was done, hyperthyroidism patients were given methimazole at a starting dose of 30 mg daily, whereas ophthalmopathy patients were given high-dose intravenous methylprednisolone. TCR Vbeta CDR3 sequencing of 120 to 150 peripheral blood samples (43 ophthalmopathy, about 75 hyperthyroidism and approximately 17 progressor patients) is reported in the paper.

Paper-wide results and their limitations: In cross-validation, a model built on a 13 V-J signature told ophthalmopathy apart from stable hyperthyroidism with 85% to 90% sensitivity and about 81% specificity, and in testing the same model reached 80%/75%. Most expanded thyroid clonotypes (frequency above 0.001) were also detected in blood, suggesting blood repertoires may reflect thyroid immune responses. In validation, the model predicted progression to ophthalmopathy a median of about 5.9 months before onset, with over 55% sensitivity and 72.22% specificity. Sample size was not statistically predetermined, and blinding of investigators to group allocation was not performed.

The sample was blood. The clonotype was recovered from a woman aged 18-29 years with Graves' hyperthyroidism. The chain is assembled from TRBV24-1 and TRBJ1-5; TRBD1 is possibly the D segment (5 matching bases). Here the CDR3 is given as CATSDRGVHQPQHF. The sequenced DNA is TGTGCCACCAGTGATCGGGGCGTACATCAGCCCCAGCATTTT.